These T cell receptor beta chains were read from a single sample in a study of shared clonotypes between healthy human individuals. The protocol was immunoSEQ multiplex PCR, while the TCRdb copy is restricted to in-frame clones and leaves out a portion. The sample shows 70,000 to 95,000 clones, over 55% of them seen only once. What was sequenced was memory CD8+ T cells sorted from blood. All receptors derive from a man aged 25 to 40 in good health. The CDR3 runs from the conserved cysteine through the conserved F or W. D genes are given only for firm matches. Expanded clones are given a class, and other clones once, few, many or no size at all.

TRBJ2-7	-	-	TRBV6-6	TGTGCCAGCAGTCGGAACTACGAGCAGTACTTC	CASSRNYEQYF
TRBJ2-7	-	-	TRBV4-2	TGTGCCAGCAGCCAAGGAAGGACAGAAGGCTACGAGCAGTACTTC	CASSQGRTEGYEQYF
TRBJ2-1	-	-	TRBV29-1	TGCAGCGTTGATGAGGCGGGGCGGCCTTCCTACAATGAGCAGTTCTTC	CSVDEAGRPSYNEQFF
TRBJ2-2	once	TRBD1	TRBV15	TGTGCCACCAGCAGAGAAGACAGGGCGATTAGCACCGGGGAGCTGTTTTTT	CATSREDRAISTGELFF
TRBJ2-4	few	TRBD1	TRBV2	TGTGCCAGCAGTGAATCGGTGGCAGGGGGAAAGTACTTC	CASSESVAGGKYF
TRBJ2-2	-	TRBD1	TRBV6-6	TGTGCCAGCAGTTACACCGGGACAGGGAGGGCCGGGGAGCTGTTTTTT	CASSYTGTGRAGELFF
TRBJ1-1	many	-	TRBV9	TGTGCCAGCAGCGTAAGCGGGGGGCAGACTGAAGCTTTCTTT	CASSVSGGQTEAFF
TRBJ2-1	once	-	TRBV7-3	TGTGCCAGCAGCTTAGTTGGTGTGGATGAGCAGTTCTTC	CASSLVGVDEQFF
TRBJ2-7	few	TRBD2	TRBV6-6	TGTGCCACAGGTGGGGGGGACGAGCAGTACTTC	CATGGGDEQYF
TRBJ2-3	-	-	TRBV9	TGTGCCAGCAGCGTGCTGGGGGCGTTAGGAGATACGCAGTATTTT	CASSVLGALGDTQYF
TRBJ2-7	once	TRBD2	TRBV2	TGTGCCAGCATTCAGCGGGGCACCTACGAGCAGTACTTC	CASIQRGTYEQYF
TRBJ2-6	few	TRBD2	TRBV7-9	TGTGCCAGCAGCTTAACAGGGGATAGCGGGAGGACCGGGGCCAACGTCCTGACTTTC	CASSLTGDSGRTGANVLTF
TRBJ2-7	once	-	TRBV5-5	TGTGCCAGCAGCTGGTATGGGGGTTCCTACGAGCAGTACTTC	CASSWYGGSYEQYF
TRBJ2-1	-	-	TRBV9	TGTGCCAGCAGCGTAGGGAATGCCTACAATGAGCAGTTCTTC	CASSVGNAYNEQFF
TRBJ2-7	-	TRBD1	TRBV6-6	TGTGCCAGCAGTAGACAGGGGAGCGAGCAGTACTTC	CASSRQGSEQYF
TRBJ1-1	-	-	TRBV5-4	TGTGCCAGCAGCTTGGGGGGAACAGGAGAAGCTTTCTTT	CASSLGGTGEAFF
TRBJ1-4	-	TRBD1	TRBV9	TGTGCCAGCAGCTCTGGGGACAGACCTAATGAAAAACTGTTTTTT	CASSSGDRPNEKLFF
TRBJ2-2	-	TRBD2	TRBV4-3	TGCGCCAGCAGCCAAGTAATTGGCGGGGGAAGAACGGCCGGGGAGCTGTTTTTT	CASSQVIGGGRTAGELFF
TRBJ2-3	-	TRBD2	TRBV4-3	TGCGCCAGCAGCCTCTGGGAATCGACTAGCGGTTGGCAGTATTTT	CASSLWESTSGWQYF
TRBJ2-2	-	TRBD1	TRBV5-1	TGCGCCAGCAGTACAACAGCCCGACCTAAGAATGCCCGGGACAGGGCAAGGAATGCCGGGGAGCTGTTTTTT	CASSTTARPKNARDRARNAGELFF
TRBJ1-5	-	-	TRBV6-5	TGTGCCAGCAGTAAAAACAGGCCCCAGCATTTT	CASSKNRPQHF
TRBJ2-1	-	-	TRBV28	TGTGCCAGCAGCCGACCCGTCCGGGGCAATGAGCAGTTCTTC	CASSRPVRGNEQFF
TRBJ1-4	-	TRBD1	TRBV4-1	TGCGCCAGCAGCCAAGATCAGGGGGCAACTAATGAAAAACTGTTTTTT	CASSQDQGATNEKLFF
TRBJ2-7	once	-	TRBV28	TGTGCCAGCAGTAGCGTTACCTACGAGCAATACTTC	CASSSVTYEQYF
TRBJ2-3	-	TRBD1	TRBV10-1	TGCGCCGGGTTACCGGACAGGGACACAGATACGCAGTATTTT	CAGLPDRDTDTQYF
TRBJ2-2	few	-	TRBV25-1	TGTGCCAGCAGTGAAGTGTGGAAAGGGGCAAGGAACACCGGGGAGCTGTTTTTT	CASSEVWKGARNTGELFF
TRBJ1-1	-	-	TRBV6-6	TGTGCCAGCATATCAGGGTCGGAAAACACTGAAGCTTTCTTT	CASISGSENTEAFF
TRBJ2-1	-	-	TRBV18	TGTGCCAGCTCACCACGAGATGGATTCTCCTACAATGAGCAGTTCTTC	CASSPRDGFSYNEQFF
TRBJ1-5	few	TRBD1	TRBV25-1	TGTGCCAGCAGTGATACCGGGACAGGGTCATCCAATCAGCCCCAGCATTTT	CASSDTGTGSSNQPQHF
TRBJ2-3	few	TRBD1	TRBV29-1	TGCAGCGTTGAGGCGGGACAGGTCACAGATACGCAGTATTTT	CSVEAGQVTDTQYF
TRBJ2-3	-	-	TRBV5-1	TGCGCCAGCAGCTTGATTGACAGCCGGTCAGATACGCAGTATTTT	CASSLIDSRSDTQYF
TRBJ2-7	once	TRBD1	TRBV6-6	TGTGCCAGCAGTCCCCCCGGGACAGGGCTGGTCAACGAGCAGTACTTC	CASSPPGTGLVNEQYF
TRBJ1-1	many	-	TRBV19	TGTGCCAGTAGTATCTGGCAGGGGAACACTGAAGCTTTCTTT	CASSIWQGNTEAFF
TRBJ2-1	-	TRBD2	TRBV11-2	TGTGCCAGCAGCCTACTAGCGGGAGGTTTCAATGAGCAGTTCTTC	CASSLLAGGFNEQFF
TRBJ2-7	-	-	TRBV15	TGTGCCACCAGCACGCGGACGGGAACCTACGAGCAGTACTTC	CATSTRTGTYEQYF
TRBJ2-1	-	-	TRBV28	TGTGCCAGCAGTTCGGGCGCCTACAATGAGCAGTTCTTC	CASSSGAYNEQFF
TRBJ1-5	-	-	TRBV6-1	TGTGCCAGCACTAGACGGGAGAATCAGCCCCAGCATTTT	CASTRRENQPQHF
TRBJ2-7	-	-	TRBV19	TGTGCCAGTAGTATAAGGGCAGTGGGATCCTACGAGCAGTACTTC	CASSIRAVGSYEQYF
TRBJ1-5	-	-	TRBV9	TGTGCCAGCAGCGATGGGGGAGCCTTCGGGCCCCAGCATTTT	CASSDGGAFGPQHF